These 31 T cell receptor beta chains were sequenced from one sample in a study of CXCR3-negative and CXCR3-positive naive CD8 T cells. No antigen has been identified for these receptors. The method, 5' RACE with UMI labels, was used to prepare the TRB cDNA libraries. TCRdb reprocessed the 5' RACE reads and keeps a single row for each CDR3 protein, giving no DNA. This sample's table has about 63,000 distinct CDR3 sequences. Points from the study as a whole: CXCR3-positive naive cells had more hydrophobic TRB CDR3s than CXCR3-negative naive cells.

The sequencing sample was made of naive CXCR3+ CD8+ T cells from blood. Described subset: CD45RO-CCR7+CD27+CD95- naive CD8+ T cells expressing CXCR3 (TNR3+). Receptors originate from a human donor in good health. Some clones in this sample may be carry-over from other donors' samples.

The CDR3 loop is CSVESEIGELFF. The gene calls are TRBV29-1 and TRBJ2-2. CDR3 length equals 12 residues. Germline CDR1 is SQVTM and CDR2 is ANQGSEA.

The chain links TRBV21-1 to TRBJ2-7; there is no DNA to check the TCRdb D call of TRBD1. TRBV21-1 is tagged as a pseudogene. The CDR3 totals 16 residues. The CDR3 is CASSKASGQGRREQYF.

The chain employs TRBV6-5 and TRBJ2-5; TCRdb returns TRBD1, unconfirmable since there is no DNA. The CDR3 has 15 amino acids. CDR1 and CDR2 (germline): MNHEY, SVGAGI. This CDR3 reads CASSYGTGMSETQYF.

The rearrangement links TRBV29-1 to TRBJ1-2. The CDR3 covers 16 residues. Germline CDR1 reads SQVTM; CDR2 reads ANQGSEA. This chain's CDR3 is CSVEDSGTTSNYGYTF. Combining the CDR3 with reference TRBV29-1 and TRBJ1-2 gives the whole variable domain SAVISQKPSRDICQRGTSLTIQCQVDSQVTMMFWYRQQPGQSLTLIATANQGSEATYESGFVIDKFPISRPNLTFSTLTVSNMSPEDSSIYLCSVEDSGTTSNYGYTFGSGTRLTVV.

The chain uses TRBV7-3 and TRBJ2-7; TCRdb's D call, TRBD1, is unchecked because there is no DNA. The CDR3 length is 14 residues. Looked up from germline, CDR1 is SGHTA and CDR2 is FQGTGA. CDR3 region: CASSPGVGQYEQYF.

The chain couples TRBV4-2 to TRBJ1-1. CDR1 is LGHNA and CDR2 is YNFKEQ in the germline V gene. This CDR3 has 15 amino acids. This chain's CDR3 is CASSQVAGMNTEAFF.

The chain employs TRBV6-5 and TRBJ2-5; as DNA is missing, the TRBD1 call by TCRdb cannot be tested. Germline CDR1 MNHEY, CDR2 SVGAGI. The CDR3 contains 15 residues. This chain's CDR3 is CASSLGAGIQETQYF.

The genes are TRBV7-9 and TRBJ2-3; the TRBD1 assignment by TCRdb is unverifiable without DNA. This CDR3 spans 15 amino acids. Germline assignment: CDR1 SEHNR and CDR2 FQNEAQ (reference sequence). CDR3 amino acids: CASSARTGSTDTQYF.

The chain is built from TRBV7-2 and TRBJ1-2; the TRBD1 assignment by TCRdb is unverifiable without DNA. Germline values: CDR1 SGHTA, CDR2 FQGNSA. CDR3 size: 18 residues. The CDR3 sequence: CASSPLPDRKGDNYGYTF.

The CDR3 is CASSPKGGGAYNEQFF. The chain has TRBV4-2 and TRBJ2-1; there is no DNA to check the TCRdb D call of TRBD1. CDR3 length equals 16 residues. In germline, CDR1 is LGHNA, CDR2 YNFKEQ.

V gene TRBV19 combines with J gene TRBJ1-1; TCRdb picks TRBD1, but there is no DNA to check that call. The CDR3 runs to 14 residues. Germline values: CDR1 LNHDA, CDR2 SQIVND (reference sequence). The CDR3 sequence is CASSIRGWNTEAFF.

The chain carries TRBV27 and TRBJ2-7. Germline lookup yields CDR1 MNHEY and CDR2 SMNVEV (reference sequence). The CDR3 length is 13 residues. The chain's CDR3 is CASSLHHSYEQYF.

This chain links TRBV29-1 with TRBJ1-1. CDR1 is SQVTM and CDR2 is ANQGSEA in the germline V gene. The CDR3 runs to 11 residues. CDR3 amino acids: CSVEENTEAFF.

The V call is TRBV20-1, the J call TRBJ1-2; TCRdb returns TRBD1, unconfirmable since there is no DNA. The V gene's germline CDR1 is DFQATT and CDR2 SNEGSKA (reference sequence). This CDR3 contains 15 residues. CDR3 region: CSATTQGAGYYGYTF.

The chain carries TRBV14 and TRBJ1-2; as DNA is missing, the TRBD1 call by TCRdb cannot be tested. From germline, CDR1 is SGHDN and CDR2 FVKESK. The CDR3 runs to 13 residues. The CDR3 protein is CASGQGTDYGYTF.

The chain carries TRBV9 and TRBJ2-5; the D call from TCRdb, TRBD1, cannot be confirmed without DNA. The CDR3 consists of 14 residues. CDR1 and CDR2 (germline): SGDLS, YYNGEE. CDR3 amino acids: CASSGGDSQETQYF. The whole variable domain, remainder taken from reference TRBV9 and TRBJ2-5, is DSGVTQTPKHLITATGQRVTLRCSPRSGDLSVYWYQQSLDQGLQFLIQYYNGEERAKGNILERFSAQQFPDLHSELNLSSLELGDSALYFCASSGGDSQETQYFGPGTRLLVL.

The genes are TRBV29-1 and TRBJ1-1; there is no DNA to check the TCRdb D call of TRBD1. This CDR3 spans 13 amino acids. CDR1 is SQVTM, CDR2 ANQGSEA, per germline. CDR3 sequence reads: CSVVIPPGTEAFF.

This sequence joins TRBV12-3 or TRBV12-4 and TRBJ2-7; TCRdb proposes TRBD2, but this gene call is untestable without DNA. This CDR3 spans 14 amino acids. CDR3 loop: CASSGGGYPYEQYF.

The chain's CDR3 is CASTNSESGELFF. This chain uses TRBV6-2 or TRBV6-3 with TRBJ2-2. This CDR3 is built from 13 residues. Germline V gives CDR1 MNHEY, CDR2 SVGEGT.

The V and J genes are TRBV3-1 and TRBJ2-5; TCRdb picks TRBD2, but there is no DNA to check that call. Per the germline V gene, CDR1 is LGHDT and CDR2 is YNNKEL (reference sequence). This CDR3 is built from 14 residues. CDR3 amino acids: CASSSGRFQETQYF.

This rearrangement joins TRBV9 to TRBJ2-1; TCRdb reports TRBD1, a call that lacks DNA to check it against. The CDR3 length is 13 residues. Germline V CDR1 and CDR2: SGDLS, YYNGEE. CDR3 in amino acids: CASSAGTYNEQFF.

The chain uses TRBV20-1 and TRBJ1-2; the D call from TCRdb, TRBD1, cannot be confirmed without DNA. This CDR3 region has 16 residues. Germline values: CDR1 DFQATT, CDR2 SNEGSKA (reference sequence). CDR3 protein: CSARSYREIANYGYTF.

This chain uses TRBV2 with TRBJ2-3; as DNA is missing, the TRBD2 call by TCRdb cannot be tested. The V gene's germline CDR1 is SNHLY and CDR2 FYNNEI. CDR3 length: 14 residues. CDR3 loop: CASTNLEGTDTQYF.

The chain carries TRBV30 and TRBJ2-3; TCRdb's D call of TRBD2 is untestable without DNA. Germline lookup yields CDR1 GTSNPN and CDR2 SVGIG (reference sequence). The CDR3 has 16 residues. The CDR3 loop is CAWSAGTSGMPDTQYF.

The chain carries TRBV7-9 and TRBJ2-5; TCRdb gives TRBD2 as the D gene, but with no DNA this cannot be confirmed. The germline V gene has CDR1 SEHNR and CDR2 FQNEAQ (reference sequence). There are 14 residues in the CDR3. The CDR3 sequence is CASSNRGGQETQYF.

The genes are TRBV30 and TRBJ1-1; TCRdb reports TRBD1, a call that lacks DNA to check it against. Germline values: CDR1 GTSNPN, CDR2 SVGIG (reference sequence). This CDR3 comprises 14 residues. The CDR3 sequence: CAWSDGQGGTEAFF.

The chain recombines TRBV29-1 with TRBJ2-7; no DNA is available, so the TRBD1 call from TCRdb remains unchecked. This CDR3 has 14 amino acids. Germline V gene data show CDR1 as SQVTM and CDR2 as ANQGSEA. This CDR3 reads CSVEVGTGPYEQYF.

The V and J genes are TRBV7-2 and TRBJ2-1. The CDR3 spans 15 residues. The germline CDR1 and CDR2 sequences are SGHTA and FQGNSA. CDR3 residues: CASSLDGSSYNEQFF.

This chain uses TRBV28 with TRBJ2-7; the TCRdb D gene call, TRBD2, has no DNA to confirm it. Germline CDR1 reads MDHEN; CDR2 reads SYDVKM. This CDR3 region has 15 residues. Here the CDR3 reads CASTRGLAGLDEQYF.

This chain links TRBV4-1 with TRBJ2-7; with no DNA, the TCRdb D assignment of TRBD1 cannot be verified. The CDR3 extends over 14 amino acids. CDR1 is MGHRA and CDR2 is YSYEKL in the germline V gene. The CDR3 loop is CASSQTLTGLEQYF.

The genes are TRBV4-3 and TRBJ2-1; TCRdb indicates TRBD1, and absent DNA this call remains unverified. Germline V gives CDR1 LGHNA, CDR2 YSLEER. CDR3 length: 14 residues. The CDR3 loop is CASSQGGEYNEQFF.